These T cell receptor beta chains were read from a single sample in a study of blood T cell repertoires in COVID-19. The assay was immunoSEQ multiplex PCR, and TCRdb's table has in-frame clones only and misses some. Of under 45,000 clones in the sample, over 80% are singletons; the top ten hold 14%. The sequenced material came from peripheral blood. These receptors came from a human donor in a cohort sampled during active COVID-19. CDR3s leave out the opening cysteine and the closing phenylalanine or tryptophan. Fields, in order: clone size, J gene, V gene, CDR3 protein. Not every row has a clone size; where given, it reads once, few, many or a size class.

clone size: -
J gene: TRBJ2-3
V gene: TRBV11-1
CDR3 protein: ASSLGLAAPTNTQY

clone size: -
J gene: TRBJ2-7
V gene: TRBV14
CDR3 protein: ASSQITEAGQY

clone size: -
J gene: TRBJ1-2
V gene: TRBV27
CDR3 protein: ASSSAGSGDYT

clone size: once
J gene: TRBJ1-3
V gene: TRBV7-3
CDR3 protein: ASSLGQGAGNTIY

clone size: -
J gene: TRBJ1-5
V gene: TRBV5-1
CDR3 protein: ASSFSGDNQPQH

clone size: -
J gene: TRBJ1-1
V gene: TRBV6-5
CDR3 protein: ASSYQGPWDTEAF

clone size: -
J gene: TRBJ2-5
V gene: TRBV5-1
CDR3 protein: ASRVSGGQETQY

clone size: -
J gene: TRBJ2-1
V gene: TRBV7-2
CDR3 protein: ASSLVTGHNEQF

clone size: -
J gene: TRBJ1-2
V gene: TRBV12-3/TRBV12-4
CDR3 protein: ASSRRDSYGYT

clone size: -
J gene: TRBJ1-1
V gene: TRBV27
CDR3 protein: ASSLQGSTTEAF

clone size: few
J gene: TRBJ2-3
V gene: TRBV7-2
CDR3 protein: ASSQGGVLGDTQY

clone size: -
J gene: TRBJ2-5
V gene: TRBV9
CDR3 protein: ASSIGQGDRETQY

clone size: -
J gene: TRBJ1-1
V gene: TRBV27
CDR3 protein: ASIDRVSEAF

clone size: -
J gene: TRBJ2-1
V gene: TRBV5-1
CDR3 protein: ASSSSGGAGDEQF

clone size: -
J gene: TRBJ2-7
V gene: TRBV7-2
CDR3 protein: ASSPSGKNYEQY

clone size: -
J gene: TRBJ1-5
V gene: TRBV19
CDR3 protein: ASSITGANQPQH

clone size: -
J gene: TRBJ2-4
V gene: TRBV5-1
CDR3 protein: ASSSLTGIAKNIQY

clone size: -
J gene: TRBJ2-2
V gene: TRBV11-2
CDR3 protein: ASSPTSGGVTGELF

clone size: -
J gene: TRBJ1-2
V gene: TRBV5-4
CDR3 protein: ASSLGGSYGYT

clone size: -
J gene: TRBJ2-6
V gene: TRBV5-4
CDR3 protein: ASSFRDSGANVLT

clone size: -
J gene: TRBJ1-4
V gene: TRBV5-1
CDR3 protein: ASSPGQGGSEKLF

clone size: -
J gene: TRBJ1-5
V gene: TRBV11-1
CDR3 protein: ASSSRPRTGWPQH

clone size: once
J gene: TRBJ2-3
V gene: TRBV7-2
CDR3 protein: ASHSGGGDTQY

clone size: -
J gene: TRBJ1-2
V gene: TRBV6-2/TRBV6-3
CDR3 protein: ASSYVPEDYGYT